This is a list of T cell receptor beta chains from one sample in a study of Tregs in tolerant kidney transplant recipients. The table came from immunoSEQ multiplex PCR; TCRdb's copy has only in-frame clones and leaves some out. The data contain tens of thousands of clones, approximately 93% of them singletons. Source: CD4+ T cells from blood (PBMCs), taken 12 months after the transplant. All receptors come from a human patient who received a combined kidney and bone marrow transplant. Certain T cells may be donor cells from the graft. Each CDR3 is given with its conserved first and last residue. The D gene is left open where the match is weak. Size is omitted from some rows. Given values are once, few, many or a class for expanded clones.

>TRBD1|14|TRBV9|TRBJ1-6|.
CASSVGTGESPLHF
TGTGCCAGCAGCGTAGGAACAGGGGAGTCACCCCTCCACTTT
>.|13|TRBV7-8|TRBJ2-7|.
CASSIGVSYEQYF
TGTGCCAGCAGCATCGGGGTTTCCTACGAGCAGTACTTC
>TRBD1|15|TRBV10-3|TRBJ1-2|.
CAISENPGQGNGYTF
TGTGCCATCAGTGAGAACCCGGGACAGGGGAATGGCTACACCTTC
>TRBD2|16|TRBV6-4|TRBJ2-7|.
CASSQSGGPPSYEQYF
TGTGCCAGCAGTCAAAGCGGGGGGCCTCCCTCCTACGAGCAGTACTTC
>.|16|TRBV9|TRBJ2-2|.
CASSVGVGRDTGELFF
TGTGCCAGCAGCGTAGGGGTGGGGAGAGACACCGGGGAGCTGTTTTTT
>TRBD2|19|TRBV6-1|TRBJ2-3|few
CASSEAGTSGDFYTDTQYF
TGTGCCAGCAGTGAAGCGGGGACTAGCGGGGACTTCTACACAGATACGCAGTATTTT
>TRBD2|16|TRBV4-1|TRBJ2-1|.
CASSQPLAGPGNGQFF
TGCGCCAGCAGCCAACCACTAGCGGGGCCAGGAAATGGGCAGTTCTTC
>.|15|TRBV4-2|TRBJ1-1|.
CASSQEKGLLTEAFF
TGTGCCAGCAGCCAAGAAAAGGGGTTGCTCACTGAAGCTTTCTTT
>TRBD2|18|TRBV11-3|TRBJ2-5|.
CASSLRVAGPSLKETQYF
TGTGCCAGCAGCTTAAGGGTAGCGGGACCATCCCTCAAAGAGACCCAGTACTTC
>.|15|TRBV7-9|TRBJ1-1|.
CASSLSAGAYTEAFF
TGTGCCAGCAGCTTAAGTGCAGGGGCATACACTGAAGCTTTCTTT
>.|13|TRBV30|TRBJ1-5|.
CAWSTQDYQPQHF
TGTGCCTGGAGTACACAGGATTATCAGCCCCAGCATTTT
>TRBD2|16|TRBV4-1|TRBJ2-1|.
CASSQPLAGPGNEQFF
TGCGCCAGCAGCCAACCACTAGCGGGGCCAGGAAATGAGCAGTTCTTC
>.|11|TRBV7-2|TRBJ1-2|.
CASSLTSSYTF
TGTGCCAGCAGCTTAACATCGAGCTACACCTTC
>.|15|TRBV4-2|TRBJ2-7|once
CASSQVFGQTYEQYF
TGTGCCAGCAGCCAAGTCTTTGGACAGACCTACGAGCAGTACTTC
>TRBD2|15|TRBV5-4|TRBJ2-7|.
CASSRTSGGSYEQYF
TGTGCCAGCAGCCGGACTAGCGGGGGCTCCTACGAGCAGTACTTC
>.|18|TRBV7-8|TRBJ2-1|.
CASSLFLALLSSYNEQFF
TGTGCCAGCAGCTTATTTTTAGCACTCCTAAGCTCCTACAATGAGCAGTTCTTC